One and the same sample provided the 20 T cell receptor beta chains below, sequenced in a study of vaccination effects on CD4 cells after COVID-19. TCRdb keeps only in-frame clones here, not all; method: immunoSEQ multiplex PCR. Of 55,000 to 70,000 clones listed, roughly 81% are singletons. Antigen-specific CD4+ T cell clonotypes were called by their expansion after viral peptide-pool culture in ViraFEST. The authors isolated CD4+ T cells after less than eleven days of culture. These receptors have no known antigen. The sequenced sample was CD4+ T cells from PBMCs cultured with HCoV-229E spike peptides, obtained before COVID-19 vaccination. Receptor source: a human donor who received a COVID-19 vaccine.

The chain has TRBV19 and TRBJ2-7; D unresolved. V lost 7 bases, J lost 1 base, and 11 bases lay in between. From germline, CDR1 is LNHDA and CDR2 SQIVND (reference sequence). The CDR3 loop spans 13 amino acids. For the CDR3, the DNA is TGTGCCAGTATTGTACCCTTTTCCTACGAGCAGTACGTC. It translates to CASIVPFSYEQYV.

The chain recombines TRBV5-5 with TRBJ1-3; D remains ambiguous. The CDR3 spans 17 residues. Germline CDR1 SGHKS, CDR2 YYEKEE (reference sequence). With 0 bases removed from V and 0 bases from J, the gap between germline ends came to 13 bases. The CDR3 region is CASSLAVWRSSGNTIYF. The CDR3 DNA reads as TGTGCCAGCAGCTTGGCAGTCTGGCGGAGCTCTGGAAACACCATATATTTT.

The chain uses TRBV7-8 and TRBJ1-2; D possibly corresponds to TRBD1 (5 bases). The CDR3 has 16 residues. In germline, CDR1 is SGHVS, CDR2 FQNEAQ. Deletions cut 5 bases from V and 4 bases from J, with 20 bases between. The CDR3 DNA follows: TGTGCCAGCAGCCCCGGGTCCGGGGGAAGGCTCTATGGCTACACCTTC. Amino acid sequence: CASSPGSGGRLYGYTF. Using reference TRBV7-8 and TRBJ1-2 for the parts outside the CDR3, the full variable domain is GAGVSQSPRYKVAKRGQDVALRCDPISGHVSLFWYQQALGQGPEFLTYFQNEAQLDKSGLPSDRFFAERPEGSVSTLKIQRTQQEDSAVYLCASSPGSGGRLYGYTFGSGTRLTVV.

The genes are TRBV5-1 and TRBJ1-4, with a tentative D call TRBD1 (5 bases). The CDR3 spans 15 residues. The germline V and J ends were trimmed by 4 bases and 4 bases, with 14 bases remaining between them. Germline V lookup: CDR1 SGHRS, CDR2 YFSETQ. The CDR3 loop is CASSLGEYNNEKLFF. DNA of the CDR3: TGCGCCAGCAGCCTGGGGGAGTACAATAATGAAAAACTGTTTTTT.

The rearrangement joins TRBV15 to TRBJ2-7, with a weak D call TRBD1 (5 bases). V was clipped by 0 bases and J by 5 bases, with 14 bases between them. The germline gives CDR1 LNHNV, CDR2 YYDKDF (reference sequence). The CDR3 covers 15 residues. The CDR3 is CATSRDRGHTNEQYV. As DNA, the CDR3 is TGTGCCACCAGCAGAGATCGTGGACATACCAACGAGCAGTACGTC.

This clone was observed a handful of times. V gene TRBV5-4 combines with J gene TRBJ2-2; D assignment may be TRBD1 or TRBD2 (5 bases each). The CDR3 totals 17 residues. CDR1 and CDR2 (germline): SGHNT, YYREEE (reference sequence). Trimming took off 4 bases at V and 3 bases at J, with 19 bases between the two ends. For the CDR3, the DNA is TGTGCCAGCAGCGGCAATGCCGGGGCGAGGGACACCGGGGAGCTGTTTTTT. Translation: CASSGNAGARDTGELFF.

This sequence joins TRBV27 and TRBJ1-5; D might be TRBD1 (5 bases). In germline, CDR1 is MNHEY, CDR2 SMNVEV (reference sequence). This CDR3 has 15 amino acids. V shed 3 bases and J shed 2 bases, with 11 bases lying between them. The CDR3 loop reads CASSFGGVGNQPQHF. The CDR3 DNA reads TGTGCCAGCAGTTTTGGAGGGGTGGGCAATCAGCCCCAGCATTTT.

This clone was seen a single time. V is TRBV7-2 and J is TRBJ2-2, with 10 bases lining up with TRBD2. The V gene's germline CDR1 is SGHTA and CDR2 FQGNSA. The CDR3 runs to 15 residues. J was trimmed by 7 bases and V by 4 bases; bases with no gene match: 6. The CDR3 loop is CASSSAGGRVGELFF. Here the CDR3 DNA reads TGTGCCAGCAGCTCAGCGGGGGGGCGTGTCGGGGAGCTGTTTTTT.

As DNA, the CDR3 is TGTGCCAGCTCAGCCTTTACAGGGACGGAAAAACTGTTTTTT. Amino acids: CASSAFTGTEKLFF. The chain employs TRBV18 and TRBJ1-4; weak D call: TRBD1 (6 bases). Between the trimmed V and J ends, which lost 5 bases and 8 bases, there was a span of 15 bases. This CDR3 is built from 14 residues. Germline loops: CDR1 KGHSH, CDR2 LQKENI.

This sequence joins TRBV6-5 and TRBJ2-3; D is ambiguous. The germline V and J ends were trimmed by 7 bases and 6 bases, with 20 bases remaining between them. The CDR3 spans 15 residues. CDR1 and CDR2 (germline): MNHEY, SVGAGI. For the CDR3, the DNA is TGTGCCAGCATCCTTCCTAGGCCTGGGCCCGATACGCAGTATTTT. It yields the protein CASILPRPGPDTQYF.

The chain uses TRBV7-3 and TRBJ2-3; no reliable D call. This CDR3 region has 14 residues. Trimming removed 0 bases from V and 4 bases from J, with 8 bases in between. CDR1 and CDR2 (germline): SGHTA, FQGTGA. Written as DNA, the CDR3 is TGTGCCAGCAGCTTAACCGGGTTAGCAGATACGCAGTATTTT. Amino acids: CASSLTGLADTQYF.

This sequence joins TRBV4-1 and TRBJ1-1; no definite D call. The CDR3 has 16 amino acids. Trimming removed 1 base from V and 1 base from J, with 13 bases in between. The germline V gene has CDR1 MGHRA and CDR2 YSYEKL. The DNA of the CDR3 is TGCGCCAGCAGCCAAGTTCCCGACACCAAGAACACTGAAGCTTTCTTT. Its translation: CASSQVPDTKNTEAFF.

This clone was recorded a few times. The chain combines TRBV19 with TRBJ1-6; TRBD1 aligns across 7 bases. Per the germline V gene, CDR1 is LNHDA and CDR2 is SQIVND (reference sequence). Trimming at V came to 8 bases and at J to 6 bases, leaving 4 bases not matched to a gene. The CDR3 has 13 amino acids. CDR3 residues: CASGGQFNSPLHF. The DNA of the CDR3 is TGTGCCAGTGGGGGACAGTTTAATTCACCCCTCCACTTT.

This sequence joins TRBV6-2 or TRBV6-3 and TRBJ2-3; possible D gene TRBD2, 6 bases. The V gene lost 2 bases and the J gene lost 3 bases, with 12 bases spanning the gap. The CDR3 sequence is 15 residues long. Germline CDR1 reads MNHEY; CDR2 reads SVGEGT. The CDR3 here is CASSYRRGATDTQYF. The CDR3 bases are TGTGCCAGCAGTTACCGGCGGGGAGCGACAGATACGCAGTATTTT.

V usage is TRBV7-2 and J usage is TRBJ2-3; D possibly uses TRBD1 or TRBD2 (5 bases each). V gave up 4 bases and J gave up 3 bases, with 11 bases separating them. Germline CDR1 reads SGHTA; CDR2 reads FQGNSA. The CDR3 totals 14 residues. CDR3 loop: CASSSDWGTDTQYF. The CDR3 DNA follows: TGTGCCAGCAGCTCAGACTGGGGGACAGATACGCAGTATTTT.

V and J are TRBV28 and TRBJ2-3, with D tentatively TRBD1 (5 bases). V was clipped by 3 bases and J by 5 bases, with 9 bases between them. This CDR3 is built from 13 residues. Looked up from germline, CDR1 is MDHEN and CDR2 is SYDVKM. Here the CDR3 reads CASSLPQEDTQYF. CDR3 nucleotide sequence: TGTGCCAGCAGTTTGCCACAGGAAGATACGCAGTATTTT.

This clone is a singleton in its sample. The chain couples TRBV10-1 to TRBJ2-2, with 7 bases lining up with TRBD1. This CDR3 is 15 amino acids long. From germline, CDR1 is WNHNN and CDR2 SYGVQD (reference sequence). The V segment lost 3 bases and the J segment 4 bases; nucleotides outside the gene matches: 5. In DNA, the CDR3 is TGCGCCAGCAGTGAAAGGGGGCATTCCACCGGGGAGCTGTTTTTT. Translating gives CASSERGHSTGELFF.

This rearrangement joins TRBV28 to TRBJ2-7; TRBD1 is a possible D gene (6 bases). In germline, CDR1 is MDHEN, CDR2 SYDVKM. The V and J ends lost 7 bases and 1 base respectively, with 11 bases between them. The CDR3 has 13 residues. The CDR3 here is CASTSQGSYEQYV. In DNA, the CDR3 is TGTGCCAGCACCTCACAGGGTTCCTACGAGCAGTACGTC.

The gene calls are TRBV19 and TRBJ2-5; D possibly corresponds to TRBD2 (7 bases). The CDR3 consists of 16 residues. The V end lost 9 bases, the J end lost 7 bases, and 27 bases lay between the germline ends. The germline V gene encodes CDR1 LNHDA and CDR2 SQIVND (reference sequence). The CDR3 is CASGRGRRGAEGTQYF. DNA for the CDR3: TGTGCCAGCGGGCGTGGCCGACGGGGGGCAGAGGGGACCCAGTACTTC. Complete variable domain (other parts from reference TRBV19 and TRBJ2-5): DGGITQSPKYLFRKEGQNVTLSCEQNLNHDAMYWYRQDPGQGLRLIYYSQIVNDFQKGDIAEGYSVSREKKESFPLTVTSAQKNPTAFYLCASGRGRRGAEGTQYFGPGTRLLVL.

This clone appeared a few times. V and J are TRBV4-1 and TRBJ1-2, with D tentatively TRBD1 (6 bases). This CDR3 contains 13 residues. Trimming removed 2 bases from V and 8 bases from J, with 12 bases in between. The germline CDR1 and CDR2 sequences are MGHRA and YSYEKL. This chain's CDR3 is CASSQRGERGYTF. The CDR3 DNA is TGCGCCAGCAGCCAAAGGGGGGAACGAGGCTACACCTTC.